The 23 T cell receptor beta chains below were found in one sample sequenced in a study of beta chain features in type 1 diabetes. Study results and limitations: Across all four CD4+ subsets, people with type 1 diabetes showed modestly shorter TCRB CDR3s.

These TCRs are of unknown antigen specificity. Of the isolated RNA, all was reverse transcribed, and so the sequenced material was expressed TCRB transcripts. Assay used: immunoSEQ multiplex PCR; TCRdb lists only in-frame clones, some missing. Of about 340,000 clones listed, roughly 14% are singletons. What was sequenced was naive CD4+ T cells from blood. The origin of the receptors is a woman aged 18 to 35 with type 1 diabetes.

This clone turned up a few times. This chain uses TRBV27 with TRBJ2-7; 9 bases map to TRBD1. Trimming at V came to 7 bases and at J to 2 bases, leaving 9 bases not matched to a gene. Germline CDR1 MNHEY, CDR2 SMNVEV (reference sequence). The CDR3 has 15 residues. The CDR3: CASTPGQGRTYEQYF. As DNA, the CDR3 is TGTGCCAGCACCCCGGGACAGGGTCGCACCTACGAGCAGTACTTC.

In its sample, this clone was seen a few times. This rearrangement joins TRBV4-1 to TRBJ1-4; D gene ambiguous. From germline, CDR1 is MGHRA and CDR2 YSYEKL. This CDR3 spans 16 amino acids. Trimming pared 0 bases from V and 8 bases from J, leaving 16 bases between. The CDR3 sequence is CASSQDQSSTGEKLFF. Written as DNA, the CDR3 is TGCGCCAGCAGCCAAGATCAGAGCTCCACGGGGGAAAAACTGTTTTTT.

This clone was detected a few times. This rearrangement joins TRBV5-1 to TRBJ1-2; 10 bases map to TRBD1. The germline V gene has CDR1 SGHRS and CDR2 YFSETQ. V was clipped by 4 bases and J by 4 bases; unmatched bases: 4. This CDR3 region has 14 residues. The CDR3 DNA sequence: TGCGCCAGCAGCGACGGGACAGGGGTCTATGGCTACACCTTC. Its translation: CASSDGTGVYGYTF. Based on the CDR3 plus reference TRBV5-1 and TRBJ1-2, the full variable domain is KAGVTQTPRYLIKTRGQQVTLSCSPISGHRSVSWYQQTPGQGLQFLFEYFSETQRNKGNFPGRFSGRQFSNSRSEMNVSTLELGDSALYLCASSDGTGVYGYTFGSGTRLTVV.

V gene TRBV27 combines with J gene TRBJ2-7; TRBD1 aligns across 9 bases. V gave up 6 bases and J gave up 4 bases; unmatched junction bases: 16. The CDR3 has 17 amino acids. Germline assignment: CDR1 MNHEY and CDR2 SMNVEV (reference sequence). CDR3 in amino acids: CASSIRDPGQGFYEQYF. CDR3 nucleotide sequence: TGTGCCAGCAGCATCCGGGATCCGGGACAGGGATTTTACGAGCAGTACTTC.

This clone showed up just a few times. DNA of the CDR3: TGTGCCATCAGTGGGCAGGGGATCTACAATGAGCAGTTCTTC. Translating it yields CAISGQGIYNEQFF. V and J are TRBV10-3 and TRBJ2-1; D is possibly TRBD1 (6 bases). The V end lost 4 bases, the J end lost 3 bases, and 10 bases lay between the germline ends. The CDR3 is 14 amino acids. In germline, CDR1 is ENHRY, CDR2 SYGVKD.

This clone was recorded a few times. The genes are TRBV7-9 and TRBJ2-1, with 7 bases that match TRBD1. After removal of 2 bases from V and 3 bases from J, the junction contained 7 bases not matched to a gene. CDR3 size: 16 residues. CDR1 and CDR2 (germline): SEHNR, FQNEAQ (reference sequence). CDR3 nucleotides: TGTGCCAGCAGCTTAAGGGACAGTATCCTCTACAATGAGCAGTTCTTC. The encoded protein is CASSLRDSILYNEQFF.

This clone has more than one count but fewer than ten. V gene TRBV7-2 combines with J gene TRBJ1-4, with D unclear. This CDR3 region has 12 residues. Trimming stripped 5 bases from V and 4 bases from J, with 5 bases between. The germline V gene encodes CDR1 SGHTA and CDR2 FQGNSA. The CDR3: CASSQNNEKLFF. The CDR3, as DNA: TGTGCCAGCAGCCAAAATAATGAAAAACTGTTTTTT.

The chain uses TRBV15 and TRBJ1-4, with D unclear. This CDR3 is 14 amino acids long. Looked up from germline, CDR1 is LNHNV and CDR2 is YYDKDF (reference sequence). V lost 3 bases and J 7 bases, leaving 12 bases between the germline ends. The CDR3 DNA is TGTGCCACCAGCAGGGCCAGTGGTGGTGAAAAACTGTTTTTT. Translation: CATSRASGGEKLFF.

This clone occurred a few times. The chain is built from TRBV11-2 and TRBJ2-2; D gene uncertain. The CDR3 spans 14 residues. Trimming removed 3 bases from V and 0 bases from J, with 5 bases in between. Germline V gene data show CDR1 as SGHAT and CDR2 as FQNNGV. The CDR3 loop reads CASSLAANTGELFF. In nucleotides, the CDR3 is TGTGCCAGCAGCTTGGCAGCGAACACCGGGGAGCTGTTTTTT.

This clone was found a few times. The chain has TRBV5-1 and TRBJ2-3, with TRBD1 identical over 10 bases. With 3 bases clipped from V and 1 base from J, the junction kept 5 bases outside the gene matches. This CDR3 region has 16 residues. Germline V gives CDR1 SGHRS, CDR2 YFSETQ. The CDR3 DNA sequence: TGCGCCAGCAGCTCGGGACAGGGGACCCGCACAGATACGCAGTATTTT. Its protein is CASSSGQGTRTDTQYF.

The V call is TRBV27, the J call TRBJ1-5, with 8 bases fitting TRBD1. Germline V gives CDR1 MNHEY, CDR2 SMNVEV (reference sequence). CDR3 length: 15 amino acids. The ends lost 5 bases at V and 5 bases at J; junction bases unmatched: 8. The CDR3 bases are TGTGCCAGCAGTAGGACAGGGCCCTTCGATCAGCCCCAGCATTTT. It is translated as CASSRTGPFDQPQHF.

The table lists this clone with a few counts. The chain couples TRBV7-3 to TRBJ1-2; D unclear. The CDR3 has 13 residues. Germline CDR1 and CDR2: SGHTA and FQGTGA. Trimming took 5 bases from V and 3 from J, leaving 10 bases between them. In DNA form, the CDR3 reads TGTGCCAGCAGCCCGGACGGGGACTATGGCTACACCTTC. It specifies CASSPDGDYGYTF.

The chain joins TRBV25-1 to TRBJ2-5; D is ambiguous. The germline V gene has CDR1 MGHDK and CDR2 SYGVNS. The CDR3 sequence is 11 residues long. V was pared by 3 bases and J by 5 bases, with 4 bases between. CDR3: CASSEYETQYF. CDR3 sequence (DNA): TGTGCCAGCAGTGAGTATGAGACCCAGTACTTC.

This chain joins TRBV7-9 and TRBJ2-1; the D is unclear. Germline V gives CDR1 SEHNR, CDR2 FQNEAQ (reference sequence). The CDR3 sequence is 15 residues long. The V end lost 3 bases, the J end lost 5 bases, and 14 bases lay between the germline ends. CDR3 loop: CASSFYPPPNNEQFF. CDR3 in DNA: TGTGCCAGCAGCTTCTATCCCCCTCCGAACAATGAGCAGTTCTTC.

CDR3 sequence: CAWSLGQSHRYEQYF. CDR3 nucleotide sequence: TGTGCCTGGAGTCTAGGACAGTCCCATAGGTACGAGCAGTACTTC. This rearrangement joins TRBV30 to TRBJ2-7, with a weak D call TRBD1 (6 bases). The V gene lost 2 bases and the J gene lost 4 bases, with 18 bases spanning the gap. Germline CDR1 is GTSNPN and CDR2 is SVGIG (reference sequence). The CDR3 is 15 residues long.

This clone was observed a few times. This rearrangement joins TRBV7-9 to TRBJ2-7; D possibly corresponds to TRBD2 (6 bases). Per germline, CDR1 SEHNR and CDR2 FQNEAQ (reference sequence). V lost 2 bases to trimming and J lost 5 bases, with 13 bases between them. This CDR3 is 14 amino acids long. In nucleotides, the CDR3 is TGTGCCAGCAGCTTAAGCTCGGGGGACCACGAGCAGTACGTC. Translating it yields CASSLSSGDHEQYV.

This clone showed up just a few times. The genes are TRBV5-1 and TRBJ1-2, with 8 bases matching TRBD1. The V and J ends lost 3 bases and 8 bases, in that order; junction bases with no gene match: 9. This CDR3 region has 14 residues. The germline V gene has CDR1 SGHRS and CDR2 YFSETQ. The CDR3 DNA sequence: TGCGCCAGCAGCTGGGGCCAGGGACAGGAAGGCTACACCTTC. Amino acid sequence: CASSWGQGQEGYTF.

The chain recombines TRBV27 with TRBJ2-6; D remains ambiguous. V was clipped by 7 bases and J by 0 bases, with 4 bases between them. The CDR3 is 13 amino acids. CDR1 is MNHEY and CDR2 is SMNVEV in the germline V gene (reference sequence). The CDR3 region is CASTFSGANVLTF. The CDR3 DNA reads TGTGCCAGCACCTTCTCTGGGGCCAACGTCCTGACTTTC.

This clone has a handful of counts. This chain joins TRBV6-5 and TRBJ2-3; D uncertain. Per germline, CDR1 MNHEY and CDR2 SVGAGI. The CDR3 loop spans 10 amino acids. The V end lost 10 bases, the J end lost 4 bases, and 6 bases lay between the germline ends. CDR3 sequence (DNA): TGTGCCACCGCGTCAGATACGCAGTATTTT. The encoded protein is CATASDTQYF.

This clone was seen a handful of times. The chain combines TRBV7-8 with TRBJ2-7, with TRBD2 identical over 14 bases. Germline V lookup: CDR1 SGHVS, CDR2 FQNEAQ. This CDR3 comprises 16 residues. V shed 2 bases, J shed 6 bases, and the junction held 6 bases outside the gene matches. In DNA, the CDR3 is TGTGCCAGCAGCTTAAAGGGACTAGCGGGAGCAAGCGAGCAGTACTTC. Protein product: CASSLKGLAGASEQYF.

The CDR3 region is CASSPGLALTYEQYF. The CDR3 coding sequence is TGTGCCAGCAGCCCGGGACTAGCGCTTACCTACGAGCAGTACTTC. The gene calls are TRBV7-2 and TRBJ2-7; 10 bases are a match to TRBD2. This CDR3 is 15 amino acids long. The V and J ends lost 5 bases and 2 bases, in that order; junction bases with no gene match: 6. Per germline, CDR1 SGHTA and CDR2 FQGNSA.

This clone came up once. V usage is TRBV5-1 and J usage is TRBJ2-7; the match to TRBD1 covers 12 bases. Germline-derived CDR1 and CDR2 are SGHRS and YFSETQ. This CDR3 has 14 residues. J gave up 4 bases and V 4 bases, and 3 bases lay outside the gene matches. CDR3 sequence (DNA): TGCGCCAGCAGCCGGGACAGGGGGCGGTACGAGCAGTACTTC. Protein sequence: CASSRDRGRYEQYF.

This clone was found a few times. The chain uses TRBV9 and TRBJ2-3; 8 bases are shared with TRBD2. The V segment lost 3 bases and the J segment 4 bases; nucleotides outside the gene matches: 10. Germline-derived CDR1 and CDR2 are SGDLS and YYNGEE. The CDR3 sequence is 16 residues long. The CDR3 nucleotides read TGTGCCAGCAGCGGATCAGGGACTAGACTTCCAGATACGCAGTATTTT. Amino acid sequence: CASSGSGTRLPDTQYF.